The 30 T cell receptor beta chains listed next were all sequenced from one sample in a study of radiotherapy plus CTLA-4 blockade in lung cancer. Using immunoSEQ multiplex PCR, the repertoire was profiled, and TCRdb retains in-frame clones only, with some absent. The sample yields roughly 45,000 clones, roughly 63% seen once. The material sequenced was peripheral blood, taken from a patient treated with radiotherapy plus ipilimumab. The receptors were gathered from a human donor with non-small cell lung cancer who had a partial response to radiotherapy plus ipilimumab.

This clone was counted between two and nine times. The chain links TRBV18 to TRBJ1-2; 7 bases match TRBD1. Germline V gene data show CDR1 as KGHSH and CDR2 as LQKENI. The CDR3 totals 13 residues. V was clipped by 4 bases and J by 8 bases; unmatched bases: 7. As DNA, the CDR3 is TGTGCCAGCTCACTGCGACAGGGAGACGGCTACACCTTC. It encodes CASSLRQGDGYTF. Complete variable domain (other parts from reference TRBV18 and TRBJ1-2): NAGVMQNPRHLVRRRGQEARLRCSPMKGHSHVYWYRQLPEEGLKFMVYLQKENIIDESGMPKERFSAEFPKEGPSILRIQQVVRGDSAAYFCASSLRQGDGYTFGSGTRLTVV.

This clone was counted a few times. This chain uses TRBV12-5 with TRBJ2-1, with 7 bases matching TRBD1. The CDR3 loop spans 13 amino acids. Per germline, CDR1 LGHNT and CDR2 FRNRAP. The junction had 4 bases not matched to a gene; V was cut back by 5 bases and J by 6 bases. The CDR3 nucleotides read TGTGCTAGTGGTGTAGACAGGGTCAATGAGCAGTTCTTC. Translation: CASGVDRVNEQFF.

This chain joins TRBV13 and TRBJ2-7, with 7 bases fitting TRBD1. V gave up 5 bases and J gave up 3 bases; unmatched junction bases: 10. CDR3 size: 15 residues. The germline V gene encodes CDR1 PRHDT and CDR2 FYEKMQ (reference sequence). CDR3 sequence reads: CASSAGTAEYYEQYF. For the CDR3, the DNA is TGTGCCAGCAGCGCAGGGACAGCAGAATACTACGAGCAGTACTTC.

CDR3 residues: CASGTGESPLHF. The CDR3 coding sequence is TGTGCCAGCGGGACAGGGGAATCACCCCTCCACTTT. V gene TRBV19 combines with J gene TRBJ1-6; TRBD1 matches 10 bases. The CDR3 runs to 12 residues. V shed 9 bases and J 10 bases; nucleotides not matched to a gene: 3. Germline CDR1 reads LNHDA; CDR2 reads SQIVND (reference sequence).

As DNA, the CDR3 is TGTGCCAGTAGTCCCCAGGCCTCTGGAAACACCATATATTTT. Translation: CASSPQASGNTIYF. This rearrangement joins TRBV19 to TRBJ1-3; D call uncertain. CDR3 length: 14 residues. Germline lookup yields CDR1 LNHDA and CDR2 SQIVND (reference sequence). Trimming took off 5 bases at V and 0 bases at J, with 8 bases between the two ends.

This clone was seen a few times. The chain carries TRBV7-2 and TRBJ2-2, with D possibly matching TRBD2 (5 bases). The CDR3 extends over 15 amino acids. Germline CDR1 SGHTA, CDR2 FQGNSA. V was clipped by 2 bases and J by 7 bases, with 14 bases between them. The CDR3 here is CASSLQEGIGGELFF. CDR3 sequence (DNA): TGTGCCAGCAGCTTACAAGAGGGTATAGGCGGGGAGCTGTTTTTT.

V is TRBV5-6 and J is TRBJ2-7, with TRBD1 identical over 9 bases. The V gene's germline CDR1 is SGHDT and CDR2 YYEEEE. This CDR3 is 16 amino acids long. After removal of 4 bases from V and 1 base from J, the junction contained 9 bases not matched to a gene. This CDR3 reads CASSPTTGGRSYEQYF. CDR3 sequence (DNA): TGTGCCAGCAGCCCGACTACAGGGGGCCGGTCCTACGAGCAGTACTTC.

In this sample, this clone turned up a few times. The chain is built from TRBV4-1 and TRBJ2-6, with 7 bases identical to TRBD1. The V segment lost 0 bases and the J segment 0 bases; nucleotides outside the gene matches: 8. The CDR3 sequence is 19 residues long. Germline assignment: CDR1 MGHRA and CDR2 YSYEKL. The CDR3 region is CASSQDRQGVSSGANVLTF. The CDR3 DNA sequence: TGCGCCAGCAGCCAAGATCGGCAGGGGGTTAGCTCTGGGGCCAACGTCCTGACTTTC.

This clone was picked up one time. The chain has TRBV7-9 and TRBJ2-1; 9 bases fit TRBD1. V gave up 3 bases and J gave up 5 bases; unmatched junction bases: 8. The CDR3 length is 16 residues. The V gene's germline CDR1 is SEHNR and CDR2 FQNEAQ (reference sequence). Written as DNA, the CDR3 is TGTGCCAGCAGCTTCCCGAGGACAGGGGCCCACAATGAGCAGTTCTTC. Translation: CASSFPRTGAHNEQFF.

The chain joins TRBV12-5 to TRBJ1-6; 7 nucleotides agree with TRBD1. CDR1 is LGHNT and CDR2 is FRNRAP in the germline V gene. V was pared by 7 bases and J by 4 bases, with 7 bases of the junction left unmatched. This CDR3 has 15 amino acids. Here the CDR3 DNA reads TGTGCTAGTGCACAGGGGCTTGGGTATAATTCACCCCTCCACTTT. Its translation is CASAQGLGYNSPLHF.

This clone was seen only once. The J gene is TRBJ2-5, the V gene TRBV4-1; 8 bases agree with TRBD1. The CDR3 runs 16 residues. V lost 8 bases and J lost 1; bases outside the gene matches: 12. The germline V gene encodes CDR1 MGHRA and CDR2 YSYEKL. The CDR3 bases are TGCGCCAGCGTCCAGGACAGGGTTCGAGGCCAAGAGACCCAGTACTTC. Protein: CASVQDRVRGQETQYF.

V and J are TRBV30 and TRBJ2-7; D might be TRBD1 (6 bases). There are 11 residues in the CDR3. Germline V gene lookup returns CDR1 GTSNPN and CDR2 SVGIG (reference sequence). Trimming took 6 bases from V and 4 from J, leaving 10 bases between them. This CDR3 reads CACRQVYEQYF. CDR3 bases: TGTGCCTGCCGACAGGTTTACGAGCAGTACTTC.

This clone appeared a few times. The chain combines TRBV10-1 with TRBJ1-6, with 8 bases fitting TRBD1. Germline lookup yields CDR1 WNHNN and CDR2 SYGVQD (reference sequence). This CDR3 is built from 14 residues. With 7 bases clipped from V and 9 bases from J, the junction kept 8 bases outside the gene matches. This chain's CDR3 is CASTSTGGSSPLHF. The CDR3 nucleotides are TGCGCCAGCACTTCCACAGGGGGGAGTTCACCCCTCCACTTT.

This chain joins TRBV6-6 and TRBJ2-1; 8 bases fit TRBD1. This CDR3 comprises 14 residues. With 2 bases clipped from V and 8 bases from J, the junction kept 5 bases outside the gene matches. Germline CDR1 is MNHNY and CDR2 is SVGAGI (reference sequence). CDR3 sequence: CASSYGSGGYEQFF. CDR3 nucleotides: TGTGCCAGCAGTTACGGTTCAGGGGGCTATGAGCAGTTCTTC.

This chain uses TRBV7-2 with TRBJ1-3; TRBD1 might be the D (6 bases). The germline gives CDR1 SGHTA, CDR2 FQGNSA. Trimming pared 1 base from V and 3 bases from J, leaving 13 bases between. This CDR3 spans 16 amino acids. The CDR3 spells CASSLVSLDSGNTIYF. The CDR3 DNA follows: TGTGCCAGCAGCTTAGTGTCTCTGGACAGTGGAAACACCATATATTTT. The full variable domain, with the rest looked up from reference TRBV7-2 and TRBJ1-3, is GAGVSQSPSNKVTEKGKDVELRCDPISGHTALYWYRQSLGQGLEFLIYFQGNSAPDKSGLPSDRFSAERTGGSVSTLTIQRTQQEDSAVYLCASSLVSLDSGNTIYFGEGSWLTVV.

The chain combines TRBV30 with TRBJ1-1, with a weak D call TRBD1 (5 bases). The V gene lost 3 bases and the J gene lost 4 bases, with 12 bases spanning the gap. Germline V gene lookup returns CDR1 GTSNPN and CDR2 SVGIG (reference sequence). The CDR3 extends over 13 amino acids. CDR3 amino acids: CAWSGSGGTEAFF. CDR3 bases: TGTGCCTGGAGCGGATCGGGGGGCACTGAAGCTTTCTTT. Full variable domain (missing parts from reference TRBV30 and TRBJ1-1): SQTIHQWPATLVQPVGSPLSLECTVEGTSNPNLYWYRQAAGRGLQLLFYSVGIGQISSEVPQNLSASRPQDRQFILSSKKLLLSDSGFYLCAWSGSGGTEAFFGQGTRLTVV.

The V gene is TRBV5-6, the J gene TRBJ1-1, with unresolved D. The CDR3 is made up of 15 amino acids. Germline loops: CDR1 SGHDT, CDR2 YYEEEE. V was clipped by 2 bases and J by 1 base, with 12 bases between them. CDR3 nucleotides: TGTGCCAGCAGCTTTCCCAGGCCCCGGAACACTGAAGCTTTCTTT. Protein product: CASSFPRPRNTEAFF. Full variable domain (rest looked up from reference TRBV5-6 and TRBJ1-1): DAGVTQSPTHLIKTRGQQVTLRCSPKSGHDTVSWYQQALGQGPQFIFQYYEEEERQRGNFPDRFSGHQFPNYSSELNVNALLLGDSALYLCASSFPRPRNTEAFFGQGTRLTVV.

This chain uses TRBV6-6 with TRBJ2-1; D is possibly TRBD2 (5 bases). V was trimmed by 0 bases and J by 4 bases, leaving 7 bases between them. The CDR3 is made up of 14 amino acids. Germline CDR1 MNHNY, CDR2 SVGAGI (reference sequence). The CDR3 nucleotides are TGTGCCAGCAGTTACTCGGGAGAGTACAATGAGCAGTTCTTC. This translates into CASSYSGEYNEQFF.

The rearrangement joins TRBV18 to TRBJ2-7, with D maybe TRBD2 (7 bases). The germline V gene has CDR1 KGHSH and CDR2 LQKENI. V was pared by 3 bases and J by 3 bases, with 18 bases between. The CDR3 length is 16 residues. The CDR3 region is CASSPSVGGADYEQYF. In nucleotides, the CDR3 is TGTGCCAGCTCACCCTCCGTGGGGGGGGCGGACTACGAGCAGTACTTC.

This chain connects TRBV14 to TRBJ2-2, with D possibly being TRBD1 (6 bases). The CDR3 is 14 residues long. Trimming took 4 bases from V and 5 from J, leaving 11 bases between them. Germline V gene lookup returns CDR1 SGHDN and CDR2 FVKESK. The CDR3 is CASSRTRGTGELFF. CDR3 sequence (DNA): TGTGCCAGCAGCCGAACTAGGGGGACCGGGGAGCTGTTTTTT.

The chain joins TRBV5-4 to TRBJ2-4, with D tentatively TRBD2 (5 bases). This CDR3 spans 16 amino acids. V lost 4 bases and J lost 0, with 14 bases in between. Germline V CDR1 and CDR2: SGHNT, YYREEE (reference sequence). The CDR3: CASSSGLGEAKNIQYF. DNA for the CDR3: TGTGCCAGCAGCAGCGGTTTGGGTGAAGCCAAAAACATTCAGTACTTC.

CDR3 sequence: CASHWTGGDGYTF. The CDR3 nucleotides read TGTGCCAGCCACTGGACAGGGGGCGATGGCTACACCTTC. The chain uses TRBV28 and TRBJ1-2; TRBD1 aligns across 11 bases. V lost 8 bases and J lost 6; bases outside the gene matches: 5. The CDR3 contains 13 residues. Germline V CDR1 and CDR2: MDHEN, SYDVKM.

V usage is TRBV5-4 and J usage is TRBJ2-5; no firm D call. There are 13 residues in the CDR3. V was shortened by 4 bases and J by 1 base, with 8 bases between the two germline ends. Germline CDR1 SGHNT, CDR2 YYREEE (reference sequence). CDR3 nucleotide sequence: TGTGCCAGCAGCATTATTATCCAAGAGACCCAGTACTTC. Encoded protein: CASSIIIQETQYF.

The CDR3 loop is CASSPRWFLGGTDTQYF. The CDR3 nucleotides read TGTGCCAGCAGCCCTCGGTGGTTTCTAGGAGGCACAGATACGCAGTATTTT. The chain uses TRBV9 and TRBJ2-3; D gene unclear. Germline assignment: CDR1 SGDLS and CDR2 YYNGEE. The V end was cut by 4 bases, the J end by 1 base, with 19 bases between. The CDR3 consists of 17 residues.

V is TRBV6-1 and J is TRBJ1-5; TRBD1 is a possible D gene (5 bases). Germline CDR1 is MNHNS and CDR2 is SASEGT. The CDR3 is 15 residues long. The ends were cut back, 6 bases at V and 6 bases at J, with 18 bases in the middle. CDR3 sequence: CASSQSGRGGQPQHF. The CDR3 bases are TGTGCCAGCAGCCAATCTGGGAGGGGCGGTCAGCCCCAGCATTTT.

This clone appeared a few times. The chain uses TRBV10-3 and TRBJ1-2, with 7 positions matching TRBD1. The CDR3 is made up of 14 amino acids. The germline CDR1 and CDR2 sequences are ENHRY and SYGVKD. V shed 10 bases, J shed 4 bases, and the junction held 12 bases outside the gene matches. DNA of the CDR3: TGTGCCACGCGAGGGGACAGAAGACCCTATGGCTACACCTTC. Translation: CATRGDRRPYGYTF.

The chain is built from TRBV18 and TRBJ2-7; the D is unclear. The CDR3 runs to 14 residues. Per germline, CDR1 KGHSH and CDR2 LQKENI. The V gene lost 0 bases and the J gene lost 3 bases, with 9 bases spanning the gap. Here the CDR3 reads CASSPPSDIYEQYF. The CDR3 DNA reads TGTGCCAGCTCACCACCGTCAGACATCTACGAGCAGTACTTC.

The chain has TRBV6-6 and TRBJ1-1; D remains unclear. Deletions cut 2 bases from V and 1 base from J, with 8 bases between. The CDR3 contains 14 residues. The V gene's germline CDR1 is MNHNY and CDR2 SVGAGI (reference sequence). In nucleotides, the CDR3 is TGTGCCAGCAGTTACGACCGGGGGAACACTGAAGCTTTCTTT. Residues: CASSYDRGNTEAFF.

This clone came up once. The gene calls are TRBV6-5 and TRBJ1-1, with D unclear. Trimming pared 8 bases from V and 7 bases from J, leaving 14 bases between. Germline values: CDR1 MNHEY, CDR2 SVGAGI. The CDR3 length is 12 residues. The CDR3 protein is CASGRSHDEAFF. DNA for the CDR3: TGTGCCAGCGGGCGCAGTCATGATGAAGCTTTCTTT.

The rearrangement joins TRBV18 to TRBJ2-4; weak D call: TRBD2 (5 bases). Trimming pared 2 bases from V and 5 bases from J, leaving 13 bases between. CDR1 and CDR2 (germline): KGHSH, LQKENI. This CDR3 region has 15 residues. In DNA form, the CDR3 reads TGTGCCAGCTCACCATATCAGGCGGGTCAAAACATTCAGTACTTC. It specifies CASSPYQAGQNIQYF.